This T cell receptor beta chain was sequenced during a study of T cells in Graves' hyperthyroidism and ophthalmopathy. Study results and limitations: Blood also contained most expanded thyroid clonotypes above 0.001. A model of 13 V-J features distinguished ophthalmopathy from stable hyperthyroidism.

Germline CDR1 MNHGY, CDR2 SVAAGI. The CDR3 is 14 amino acids. The V gene lost 3 bases and the J gene lost 1 base, with 9 bases spanning the gap. The investigators amplified TCR beta CDR3 regions from RNA transcripts. The HTBI primer set was used in a first-round RT-PCR of the TCR CDR3. TCRdb re-called the multiplex PCR reads with MiXCR, one entry per CDR3 protein. The sample contains a few hundred thousand distinct CDR3 sequences, around 14% of which appear only once. This clonotype occurred a few times. Antigen: not known. Patients were excluded for uncontrolled infection, other autoimmune disease, pregnancy or lactation. The authors obtained PBMCs from 10 ml of fresh peripheral blood.

V gene TRBV6-9 combines with J gene TRBJ1-2, with D possibly TRBD1 on 5 matching bases. The clonotype was recovered from a woman in her twenties or thirties with Graves' hyperthyroidism. The specimen sequenced was blood. CDR3 in amino acids: CASSYAGNNYGYTF. The CDR3 region has the DNA TGTGCCAGCAGTTACGCAGGGAATAACTATGGCTACACCTTC.